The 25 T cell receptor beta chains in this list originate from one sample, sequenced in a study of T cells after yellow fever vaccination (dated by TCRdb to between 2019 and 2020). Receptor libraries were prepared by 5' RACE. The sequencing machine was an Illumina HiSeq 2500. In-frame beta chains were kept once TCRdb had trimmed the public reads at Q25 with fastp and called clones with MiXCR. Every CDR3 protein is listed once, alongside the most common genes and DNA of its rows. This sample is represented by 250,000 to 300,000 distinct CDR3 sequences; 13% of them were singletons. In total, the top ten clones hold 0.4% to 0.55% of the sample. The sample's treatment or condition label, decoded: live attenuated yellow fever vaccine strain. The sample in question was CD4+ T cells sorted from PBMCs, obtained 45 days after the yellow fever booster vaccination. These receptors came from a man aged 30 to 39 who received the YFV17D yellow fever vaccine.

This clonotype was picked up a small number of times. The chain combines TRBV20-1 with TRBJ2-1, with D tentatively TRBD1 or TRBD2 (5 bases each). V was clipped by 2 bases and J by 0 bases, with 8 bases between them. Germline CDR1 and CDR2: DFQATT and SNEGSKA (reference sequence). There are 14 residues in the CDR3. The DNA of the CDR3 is TGCAGTGCTAGACGGGGCCGCTCCTACAATGAGCAGTTCTTC. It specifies CSARRGRSYNEQFF.

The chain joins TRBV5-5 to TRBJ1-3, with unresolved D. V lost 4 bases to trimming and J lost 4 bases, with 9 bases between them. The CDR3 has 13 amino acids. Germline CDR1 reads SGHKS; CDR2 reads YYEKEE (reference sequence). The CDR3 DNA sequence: TGTGCCAGCAGCCCATCCGAAGGAAACACCATATATTTT. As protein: CASSPSEGNTIYF.

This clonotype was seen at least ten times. CDR3: CASSVRVGGPEGDTQYF. For the CDR3, the DNA is TGTGCCAGCAGTGTCCGAGTGGGGGGGCCGGAAGGAGATACGCAGTATTTT. The V and J genes are TRBV12-3 or TRBV12-4 and TRBJ2-3; tentative D call: TRBD2 (7 bases). The CDR3 contains 17 residues. Trimming shortened V by 5 bases and J by 5 bases, and 23 bases separated the two germline ends.

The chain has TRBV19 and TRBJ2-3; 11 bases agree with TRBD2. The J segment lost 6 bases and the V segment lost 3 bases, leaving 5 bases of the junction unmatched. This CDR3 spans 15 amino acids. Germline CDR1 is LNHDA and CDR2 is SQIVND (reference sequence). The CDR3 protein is CASSITSGRGDTQYF. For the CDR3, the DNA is TGTGCCAGTAGTATTACTAGCGGGAGAGGGGATACGCAGTATTTT.

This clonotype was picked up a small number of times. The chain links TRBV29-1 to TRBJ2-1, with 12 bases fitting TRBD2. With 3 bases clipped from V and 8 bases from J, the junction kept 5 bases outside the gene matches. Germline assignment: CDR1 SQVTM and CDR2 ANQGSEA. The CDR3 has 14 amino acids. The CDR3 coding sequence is TGCAGCGTTGAGGCTAGCGGGAGGGTCCATGAGCAGTTCTTC. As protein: CSVEASGRVHEQFF.

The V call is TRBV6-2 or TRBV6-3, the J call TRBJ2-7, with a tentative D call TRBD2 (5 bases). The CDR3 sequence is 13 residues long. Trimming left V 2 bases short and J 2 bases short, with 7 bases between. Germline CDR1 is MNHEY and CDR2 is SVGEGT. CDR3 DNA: TGTGCCAGCAGTTACAGGGAGACCTACGAGCAGTACTTC. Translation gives CASSYRETYEQYF.

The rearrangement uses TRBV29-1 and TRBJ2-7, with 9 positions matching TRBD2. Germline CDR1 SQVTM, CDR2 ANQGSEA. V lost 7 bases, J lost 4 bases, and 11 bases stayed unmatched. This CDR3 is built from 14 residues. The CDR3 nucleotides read TGCAGCGCACGGCCCGGACTAGCGACATACGAGCAGTACTTC. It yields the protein CSARPGLATYEQYF.

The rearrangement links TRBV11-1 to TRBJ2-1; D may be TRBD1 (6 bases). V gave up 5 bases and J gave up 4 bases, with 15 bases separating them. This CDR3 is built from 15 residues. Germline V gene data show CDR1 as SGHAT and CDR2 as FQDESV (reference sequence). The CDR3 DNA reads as TGTGCCAGCAGCGCCCGACAGGACCTATACAATGAGCAGTTCTTC. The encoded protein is CASSARQDLYNEQFF.

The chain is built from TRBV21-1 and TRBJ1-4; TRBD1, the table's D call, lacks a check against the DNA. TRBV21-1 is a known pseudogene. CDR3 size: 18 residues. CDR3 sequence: CASSKGLSTGPTNEKLFF. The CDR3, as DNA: TGTGCCAGCAGCAAAGGCCTCTCGACAGGGCCAACTAATGAAAAACTGTTTTTT.

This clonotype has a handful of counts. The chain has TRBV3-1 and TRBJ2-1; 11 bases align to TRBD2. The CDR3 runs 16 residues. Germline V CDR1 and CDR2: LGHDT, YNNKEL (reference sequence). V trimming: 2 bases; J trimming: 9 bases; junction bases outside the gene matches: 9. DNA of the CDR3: TGTGCCAGCAGCCAACAACTAGCGGGAGTGGGCGGTGAGCAGTTCTTC. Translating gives CASSQQLAGVGGEQFF.

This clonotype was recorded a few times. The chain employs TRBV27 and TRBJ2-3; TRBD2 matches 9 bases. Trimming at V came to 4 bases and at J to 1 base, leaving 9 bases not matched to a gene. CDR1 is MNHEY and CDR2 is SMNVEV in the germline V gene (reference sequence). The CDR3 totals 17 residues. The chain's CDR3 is CASSSLRSGSGTDTQYF. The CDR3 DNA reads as TGTGCCAGCAGTTCCCTCCGTAGCGGGAGCGGCACAGATACGCAGTATTTT.

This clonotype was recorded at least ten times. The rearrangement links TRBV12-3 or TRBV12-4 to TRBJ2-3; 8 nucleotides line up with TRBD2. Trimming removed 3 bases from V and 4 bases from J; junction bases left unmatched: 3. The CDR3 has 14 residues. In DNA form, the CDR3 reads TGTGCCAGCAGTTTCAGCGGGAGAGCAGATACGCAGTATTTT. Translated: CASSFSGRADTQYF.

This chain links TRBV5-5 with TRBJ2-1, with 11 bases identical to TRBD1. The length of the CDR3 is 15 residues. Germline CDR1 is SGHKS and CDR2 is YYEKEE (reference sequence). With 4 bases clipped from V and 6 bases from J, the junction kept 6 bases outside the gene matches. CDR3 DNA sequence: TGTGCCAGCAGCAAACCGGGACAGGGGGGCAATGAGCAGTTCTTC. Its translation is CASSKPGQGGNEQFF.

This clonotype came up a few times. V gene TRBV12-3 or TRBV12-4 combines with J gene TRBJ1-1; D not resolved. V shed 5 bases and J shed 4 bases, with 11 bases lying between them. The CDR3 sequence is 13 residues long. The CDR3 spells CASSDMRGTEAFF. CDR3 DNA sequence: TGTGCCAGCAGTGATATGCGAGGCACTGAAGCTTTCTTT.

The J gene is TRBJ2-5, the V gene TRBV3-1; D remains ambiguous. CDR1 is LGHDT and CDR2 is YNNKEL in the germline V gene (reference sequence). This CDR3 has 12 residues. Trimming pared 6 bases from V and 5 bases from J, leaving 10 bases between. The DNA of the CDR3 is TGTGCCAGCAGATCGACGGCGGAGACCCAGTACTTC. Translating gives CASRSTAETQYF.

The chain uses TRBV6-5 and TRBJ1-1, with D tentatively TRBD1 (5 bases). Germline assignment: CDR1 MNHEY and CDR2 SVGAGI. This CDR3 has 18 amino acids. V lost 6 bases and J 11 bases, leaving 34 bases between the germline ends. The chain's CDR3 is CASSRAAQTRGKGPRAFF. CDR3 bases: TGTGCCAGCAGCCGGGCGGCACAGACCCGGGGCAAAGGGCCGAGGGCTTTCTTT.

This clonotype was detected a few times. The DNA of the CDR3 is TGTGCCACCGGAAGCCAGGGCCTAGTGACAGGGGGCGGGAATGAGCAGTTCTTC. This codes for CATGSQGLVTGGGNEQFF. This chain connects TRBV24-1 to TRBJ2-1, with 10 positions matching TRBD1. This CDR3 has 18 residues. V lost 9 bases, J lost 7 bases, and 20 bases stayed unmatched. CDR1 and CDR2 (germline): KGHDR, SFDVKD.

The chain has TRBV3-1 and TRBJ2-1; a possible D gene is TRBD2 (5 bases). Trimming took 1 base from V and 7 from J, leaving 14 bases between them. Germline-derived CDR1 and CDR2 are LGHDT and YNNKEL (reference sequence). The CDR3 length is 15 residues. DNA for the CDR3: TGTGCCAGCAGCCAAGGAGGGCAAGGGTTAAATGAGCAGTTCTTC. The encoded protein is CASSQGGQGLNEQFF.

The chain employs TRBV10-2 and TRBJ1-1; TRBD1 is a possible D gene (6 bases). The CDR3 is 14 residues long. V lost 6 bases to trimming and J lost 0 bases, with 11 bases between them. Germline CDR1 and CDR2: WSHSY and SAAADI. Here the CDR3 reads CASRGQLMNTEAFF. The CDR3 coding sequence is TGCGCCAGCAGAGGACAGCTCATGAACACTGAAGCTTTCTTT.

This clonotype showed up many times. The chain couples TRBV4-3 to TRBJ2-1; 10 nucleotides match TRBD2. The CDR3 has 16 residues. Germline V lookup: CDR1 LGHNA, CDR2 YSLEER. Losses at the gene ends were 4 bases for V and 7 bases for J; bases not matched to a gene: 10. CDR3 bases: TGCGCCAGCAGCCCGACCCCTAGCGGGAGAGGGAATGAGCAGTTCTTC. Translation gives CASSPTPSGRGNEQFF.

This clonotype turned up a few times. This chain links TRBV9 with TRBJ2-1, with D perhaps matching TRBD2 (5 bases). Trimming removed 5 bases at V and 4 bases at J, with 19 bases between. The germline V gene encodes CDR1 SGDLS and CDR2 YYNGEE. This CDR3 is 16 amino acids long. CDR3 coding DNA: TGTGCCAGCAGTTCAGGTGGCGGGCCCTTATACAATGAGCAGTTCTTC. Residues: CASSSGGGPLYNEQFF.

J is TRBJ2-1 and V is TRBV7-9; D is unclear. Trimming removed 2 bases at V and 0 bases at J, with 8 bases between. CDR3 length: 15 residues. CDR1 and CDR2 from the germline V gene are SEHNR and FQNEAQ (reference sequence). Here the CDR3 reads CASSLKGSSYNEQFF. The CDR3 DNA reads TGTGCCAGCAGCTTAAAAGGAAGCTCCTACAATGAGCAGTTCTTC.

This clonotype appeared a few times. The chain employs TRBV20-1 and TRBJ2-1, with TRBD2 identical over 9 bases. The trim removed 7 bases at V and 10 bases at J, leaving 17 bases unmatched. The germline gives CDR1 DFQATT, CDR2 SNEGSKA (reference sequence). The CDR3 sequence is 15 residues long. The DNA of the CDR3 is TGCAGTGGAATAGCGGGAGCCCTCCGGGAAGGGGAGCAGTTCTTC. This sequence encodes CSGIAGALREGEQFF.

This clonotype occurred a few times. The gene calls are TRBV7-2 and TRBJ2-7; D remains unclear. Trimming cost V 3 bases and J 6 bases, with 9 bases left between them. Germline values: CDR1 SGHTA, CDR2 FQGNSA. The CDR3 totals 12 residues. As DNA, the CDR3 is TGTGCCAGCAGCTTTCCCCCAGGCGAGCAGTACTTC. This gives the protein CASSFPPGEQYF.

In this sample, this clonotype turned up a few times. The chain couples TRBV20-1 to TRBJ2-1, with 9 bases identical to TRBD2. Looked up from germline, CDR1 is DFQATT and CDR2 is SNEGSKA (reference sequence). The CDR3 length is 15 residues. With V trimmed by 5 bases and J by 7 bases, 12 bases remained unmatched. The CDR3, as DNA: TGCAGTGCTCCTCAGCTAGCGGGACTATTTAATGAGCAGTTCTTC. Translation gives CSAPQLAGLFNEQFF.